This T cell receptor beta chain was captured by sequencing in a study of identical twins. Study-wide findings and caveats: The authors drew conclusions from cross-sectional statistical analysis rather than following the same donors. Out-of-frame alpha sequences shared by twins showed excess low generation probability.

V shed 5 bases and J 4 bases; nucleotides not matched to a gene: 7. The CDR3 consists of 15 residues. Germline lookup yields CDR1 DFQATT and CDR2 SNEGSKA (reference sequence). This clonotype turned up a few times. Antigen: not known. cDNA carried unique molecular identifiers, and a universal primer site was added by template switching. TCRdb reanalysed the 5' RACE reads using MiXCR and keeps one entry per CDR3 protein. In the table there are roughly 490,000 distinct CDR3 sequences, roughly an eighth of which are singletons. The sample also formed part of further work on yellow fever vaccine responses in identical twins. That study reports: Reportedly, twins' vaccine T cell responses looked partly convergent and partly personalized.

The TCR was taken from a woman aged 18-29 years in good health. The V and J genes are TRBV20-1 and TRBJ2-1; 11 nucleotides line up with TRBD2. Sequenced input: CD4+ T cells sorted from blood. The CDR3 DNA reads as TGCAGTGCTCCGGGACTAGCGGTGGGGTACAATGAGCAGTTCTTC. It codes for CSAPGLAVGYNEQFF.